The 29 T cell receptor beta chains given below trace back to one sample, sequenced in a study of regulatory T cells in long-lasting Graves disease. Described time point: newly diagnosed GD, antithyroid drugs for less than 3 months. Preparation of the TCR library used RNA extracted from PBMCs. Building the TCR beta libraries relied on iRepertoire HTBI primers, and CDR3 regions underwent Arm-PCR. A single record per CDR3 protein comes from TCRdb applying MiXCR to the multiplex PCR reads. The sample records 350,000 to 500,000 distinct CDR3 sequences, about 15% being singletons. These data were likewise used in another study, on T cells in Graves' hyperthyroidism and ophthalmopathy.

The input for sequencing was peripheral blood mononuclear cells (PBMCs), taken at new diagnosis, from a patient treated with antithyroid drugs. The receptors here all came from a woman in her thirties with Graves disease.

This clonotype has ten or more counts. The CDR3 sequence: CSAKGQGNQPQHF. For the CDR3, the DNA is TGCAGTGCCAAAGGACAGGGTAATCAGCCCCAGCATTTT. The V and J genes are TRBV20-1 and TRBJ1-5, with 8 bases matching TRBD1. V lost 6 bases to trimming and J lost 4 bases; unmatched junction nucleotides: 5. Germline V gene lookup returns CDR1 DFQATT and CDR2 SNEGSKA (reference sequence). The CDR3 covers 13 residues.

This clonotype has at least ten counts. The rearrangement links TRBV5-1 to TRBJ1-1, with D tentatively TRBD1 (6 bases). The V gene lost 0 bases and the J gene lost 7 bases, with 10 bases spanning the gap. The CDR3 contains 13 residues. The germline gives CDR1 SGHRS, CDR2 YFSETQ. CDR3 sequence: CASSLDRVIEAFF. The DNA for the CDR3 is TGCGCCAGCAGCTTGGACAGGGTTATTGAAGCTTTCTTT.

This chain links TRBV7-2 with TRBJ2-3, with D unresolved. This CDR3 is built from 14 residues. Trimming cost V 1 base and J 4 bases, with 9 bases left between them. Germline CDR1 and CDR2: SGHTA and FQGNSA. The CDR3 region is CASSLVLLPDTQYF. In DNA, the CDR3 is TGTGCCAGCAGCTTAGTTCTGCTCCCAGATACGCAGTATTTT. Looking up the rest from reference TRBV7-2 and TRBJ2-3 gives the full variable domain: GAGVSQSPSNKVTEKGKDVELRCDPISGHTALYWYRQSLGQGLEFLIYFQGNSAPDKSGLPSDRFSAERTGGSVSTLTIQRTQQEDSAVYLCASSLVLLPDTQYFGPGTRLTVL.

To note about this clonotype: At one end the junction does not follow the germline gene, possibly because of a read error. V and J are TRBV7-9 and TRBJ1-1; D is unresolved. From germline, CDR1 is SEHNR and CDR2 FQNEAQ (reference sequence). This CDR3 is built from 15 residues. The CDR3 bases are TGTACCAGCAGCTTAAGGGAGGGAGGAAGAACTGAAGCTTTCTTT. Translating it yields CTSSLREGGRTEAFF. Full variable domain (missing parts from reference TRBV7-9 and TRBJ1-1): DTGVSQNPRHKITKRGQNVTFRCDPISEHNRLYWYRQTLGQGPEFLTYFQNEAQLEKSRLLSDRFSAERPKGSFSTLEIQRTEQGDSAMYLCTSSLREGGRTEAFFGQGTRLTVV.

This clonotype was observed at least ten times. This chain connects TRBV28 to TRBJ1-3; D unresolved. CDR1 and CDR2 from the germline V gene are MDHEN and SYDVKM. The CDR3 spans 11 residues. Trimming left V 7 bases short and J 3 bases short, with 4 bases between. The CDR3 DNA follows: TGTGCCAGCATCCTTGGAAACACCATATATTTT. It encodes CASILGNTIYF.

This clonotype was counted between two and nine times. This chain connects TRBV28 to TRBJ2-1; unclear D gene. V lost 10 bases and J 4 bases, leaving 8 bases between the germline ends. The CDR3 is 11 amino acids. CDR1 is MDHEN and CDR2 is SYDVKM in the germline V gene. The CDR3 loop reads CATQPYNEQFF. The CDR3 nucleotides are TGTGCCACTCAACCGTACAATGAGCAGTTCTTC.

The chain carries TRBV4-1 and TRBJ2-6; D may be TRBD1 or TRBD2 (5 bases each). The CDR3 has 17 amino acids. V was clipped by 2 bases and J by 0 bases, with 11 bases between them. Germline-derived CDR1 and CDR2 are MGHRA and YSYEKL. The CDR3 DNA is TGCGCCAGCAGCCAAACCCCGGGGCGCTCTGGGGCCAACGTCCTGACTTTC. Translating it yields CASSQTPGRSGANVLTF.

In this sample, this clonotype turned up many times. This chain uses TRBV6-1 with TRBJ2-7, with no clear D. Per the germline V gene, CDR1 is MNHNS and CDR2 is SASEGT. The CDR3 totals 11 residues. V shed 6 bases and J shed 3 bases, with 6 bases lying between them. The CDR3 sequence is CASSSVYEQYF. The CDR3 nucleotides read TGTGCCAGCAGCTCGGTCTACGAGCAGTACTTC.

This clonotype was seen repeatedly, ten times or more. V and J are TRBV20-1 and TRBJ2-7; 14 positions agree with TRBD2. The CDR3 sequence is 16 residues long. Germline V gives CDR1 DFQATT, CDR2 SNEGSKA (reference sequence). V dropped 2 bases and J dropped 6; count of bases not matched to a gene: 9. The CDR3 protein is CSARRLAGGPGAEQYF. CDR3 in DNA: TGCAGTGCTAGACGACTAGCGGGAGGGCCGGGGGCCGAGCAGTACTTC.

This clonotype has a count of ten or more. The chain couples TRBV3-1 to TRBJ1-1; D is ambiguous. Germline values: CDR1 LGHDT, CDR2 YNNKEL (reference sequence). The CDR3 totals 12 residues. Deletions cut 1 base from V and 11 bases from J, with 11 bases between. The CDR3 region has the DNA TGTGCCAGCAGCCAAGCTGGGGTATTGGCTTTCTTT. Translating gives CASSQAGVLAFF.

Only a few counts were recorded for this clonotype. A much larger clone is a single base away; this may be a read error. This rearrangement joins TRBV20-1 to TRBJ2-1; D remains ambiguous. CDR3 length: 20 residues. CDR1 and CDR2 from the germline V gene are DFQATT and SNEGSKA (reference sequence). The CDR3 is CSASAYFLLHGPRAYNEQVF. DNA for the CDR3: TGCAGTGCTAGTGCTTACTTCCTCCTTCACGGCCCCCGAGCCTACAATGAGCAGGTCTTC.

This clonotype was detected many times. V usage is TRBV6-1 and J usage is TRBJ2-1; D uncertain. Deletions cut 5 bases from V and 11 bases from J, with 13 bases between. Germline V gives CDR1 MNHNS, CDR2 SASEGT. CDR3 size: 12 residues. The CDR3 nucleotides are TGTGCCAGCAGTACCCGTCGAGAAAAGCAGTTCTTC. It is translated as CASSTRREKQFF.

This clonotype was counted ten times or more. V usage is TRBV27 and J usage is TRBJ2-7, with no clear D. The V end was cut by 3 bases, the J end by 5 bases, with 5 bases between. Germline V lookup: CDR1 MNHEY, CDR2 SMNVEV (reference sequence). This CDR3 spans 11 amino acids. CDR3 in amino acids: CASSLGDEQYF. The DNA of the CDR3 is TGTGCCAGCAGTTTGGGCGACGAGCAGTACTTC.

Ten or more counts support this clonotype. CDR3 region: CASSSLGLAGVGEQFF. CDR3 in DNA: TGTGCCAGCAGTTCCCTGGGACTAGCGGGAGTTGGGGAGCAGTTCTTC. The chain combines TRBV12-3 or TRBV12-4 with TRBJ2-1; 14 bases agree with TRBD2. Trimming cost V 4 bases and J 10 bases; bases outside gene matches: 9. CDR3 length: 16 residues.

This clonotype was seen repeatedly, ten times or more. CDR3 in DNA: TGCAGTGCTCGCGGGTCATCACCCCTCCACTTT. It is translated as CSARGSSPLHF. The chain joins TRBV20-1 to TRBJ1-6; D ambiguous. V dropped 5 bases and J dropped 10 bases, with 9 bases sitting between them. CDR3 size: 11 residues. The V gene's germline CDR1 is DFQATT and CDR2 SNEGSKA (reference sequence).

CDR3 sequence reads: CASSLDRETLSPPGDGYTF. Here the CDR3 DNA reads TGTGCCAGCAGCTTAGATCGCGAGACACTGTCGCCCCCAGGGGATGGCTACACCTTC. This sequence joins TRBV11-2 and TRBJ1-2; perhaps TRBD1 as D (6 bases). V lost 0 bases and J lost 6, with 26 bases in between. The CDR3 consists of 19 residues. The germline V gene encodes CDR1 SGHAT and CDR2 FQNNGV. The whole variable domain, filled in from reference TRBV11-2 and TRBJ1-2, reads EAGVAQSPRYKIIEKRQSVAFWCNPISGHATLYWYQQILGQGPKLLIQFQNNGVVDDSQLPKDRFSAERLKGVDSTLKIQPAKLEDSAVYLCASSLDRETLSPPGDGYTFGSGTRLTVV.

The chain has TRBV4-1 and TRBJ2-3; 12 nucleotides match TRBD2. The junction had 3 bases not matched to a gene; V was cut back by 4 bases and J by 1 base. CDR1 is MGHRA, CDR2 YSYEKL, per germline. The CDR3 runs 16 residues. The CDR3 here is CASSRGLAGRTDTQYF. CDR3 nucleotide sequence: TGCGCCAGCAGCCGTGGACTAGCGGGACGCACAGATACGCAGTATTTT.

The V call is TRBV27, the J call TRBJ1-4, with D maybe TRBD1 (6 bases). Trimming left V 6 bases short and J 4 bases short, with 30 bases between. The CDR3 extends over 20 amino acids. From germline, CDR1 is MNHEY and CDR2 SMNVEV (reference sequence). This CDR3 reads CASRTRGGSRSGRGNEKLFF. Here the CDR3 DNA reads TGTGCCAGCAGAACCCGAGGGGGGTCTCGCTCGGGCCGGGGTAATGAAAAACTGTTTTTT.

A remark on this clonotype: One base away lies a much larger clone, so this may be a sequencing read error. The chain combines TRBV6-5 with TRBJ1-6, with 8 bases matching TRBD1. Germline CDR1 MNHEY, CDR2 SVGAGI. The CDR3 extends over 16 amino acids. The CDR3 DNA follows: TGTGCCAGCAGTTACTCCTGGACAGGGTTTTTTTCACCCCCCCACTTT. It codes for CASSYSWTGFFSPPHF.

This clonotype has a count of ten or more. The CDR3 reads CASNPPGQETQYF. In nucleotides, the CDR3 is TGTGCCAGCAATCCTCCGGGGCAAGAGACCCAGTACTTC. The rearrangement links TRBV12-3 or TRBV12-4 to TRBJ2-5; the D gene is possibly TRBD2 (5 bases). CDR3 length equals 13 residues. V was clipped by 7 bases and J by 2 bases, with 11 bases between them.

As regards this clonotype: A much larger clone is a single base away; this may be a read error. The chain carries TRBV11-2 and TRBJ1-4, with a tentative D call TRBD1 (5 bases). The CDR3 spans 14 residues. Germline V gene sequence: CDR1 SGHAT, CDR2 FQNNGV. Trimming took off 5 bases at V and 6 bases at J, with 13 bases between the two ends. In nucleotides, the CDR3 is TGTGCCAGCAGCCCCTGGGGGGGGGATGAAAAACTGTTTTTT. This codes for CASSPWGGDEKLFF.

This sequence joins TRBV4-2 and TRBJ2-1; the match to TRBD2 covers 7 bases. The CDR3 is 16 amino acids. V dropped 0 bases and J dropped 7; count of bases not matched to a gene: 9. CDR1 and CDR2 (germline): LGHNA, YNFKEQ. The chain's CDR3 is CASSQDHGGSMNEQFF. The CDR3 DNA follows: TGTGCCAGCAGCCAAGATCACGGCGGGAGTATGAATGAGCAGTTCTTC.

The rearrangement uses TRBV14 and TRBJ2-6; the D is unclear. The CDR3 has 17 amino acids. In germline, CDR1 is SGHDN, CDR2 FVKESK. Trimming stripped 4 bases from V and 1 base from J, with 14 bases between. The CDR3 is CASSPSPWISGANVLTF. In DNA, the CDR3 is TGTGCCAGCAGCCCCTCCCCGTGGATTTCTGGGGCCAACGTCCTGACTTTC.

This clonotype was recorded at least ten times. This chain joins TRBV20-1 and TRBJ2-2; possible D gene TRBD2, 6 bases. Germline loops: CDR1 DFQATT, CDR2 SNEGSKA (reference sequence). V shed 1 base and J shed 4 bases, with 19 bases lying between them. The CDR3 contains 17 residues. The CDR3 reads CSARVVGTHGGTGELFF. CDR3 coding DNA: TGCAGTGCTAGAGTAGTCGGGACCCACGGGGGCACCGGGGAGCTGTTTTTT.

This clonotype was detected many times. This sequence joins TRBV14 and TRBJ2-1; D gene ambiguous. This CDR3 contains 17 residues. Germline CDR1 reads SGHDN; CDR2 reads FVKESK. Trimming shortened V by 0 bases and J by 1 base, and 13 bases separated the two germline ends. The CDR3, as DNA: TGTGCCAGCAGCCAAGATATGGCTACCGTTTCCTACAATGAGCAGTTCTTC. Amino acids: CASSQDMATVSYNEQFF.

The V gene is TRBV29-1, the J gene TRBJ2-3; D call uncertain. Between the trimmed V and J ends, which lost 4 bases and 2 bases, there was a span of 4 bases. Germline V gives CDR1 SQVTM, CDR2 ANQGSEA. This CDR3 has 11 residues. CDR3 nucleotide sequence: TGCAGCGTTGGAAACACAGATACGCAGTATTTT. Translating gives CSVGNTDTQYF.

In its sample, this clonotype was seen many times. The chain links TRBV18 to TRBJ2-1, with D unclear. The germline V and J ends were trimmed by 2 bases and 6 bases, with 14 bases remaining between them. The CDR3 is 15 amino acids. CDR1 and CDR2 (germline): KGHSH, LQKENI. CDR3 amino acids: CASSPDKQETNEQFF. In DNA form, the CDR3 reads TGTGCCAGCTCACCAGATAAGCAGGAGACCAATGAGCAGTTCTTC.

The gene calls are TRBV19 and TRBJ2-3, with D possibly matching TRBD1 (6 bases). Per the germline V gene, CDR1 is LNHDA and CDR2 is SQIVND (reference sequence). Trimming removed 6 bases from V and 4 bases from J, with 14 bases in between. There are 14 residues in the CDR3. The DNA of the CDR3 is TGTGCCAGTAGATCGACAGGAGGAGCAGATACGCAGTATTTT. Translation: CASRSTGGADTQYF.

In this sample, this clonotype turned up a few times. The chain employs TRBV15 and TRBJ2-1, with 11 bases matching TRBD2. The CDR3 has 17 residues. Germline V gives CDR1 LNHNV, CDR2 YYDKDF (reference sequence). V lost 4 bases, J lost 6 bases, and 11 bases stayed unmatched. CDR3 nucleotides: TGTGCCACCAGCATAACGTTAGCGGGAGGGCCGTCCAATGAGCAGTTCTTC. This gives the protein CATSITLAGGPSNEQFF.